These 8 T cell receptor beta chains were sequenced from one sample in a study of T cells in Graves' hyperthyroidism and ophthalmopathy (dated 2019 in TCRdb). Library construction relied on multiplex PCR. Sequenced on an Illumina HiSeq 2000. The TCR beta CDR3 regions were amplified from RNA transcripts. The first round of RT-PCR for the TCR CDR3 was performed with the HTBI primer set and the Qiagen OneStep RT-PCR kit. In-frame beta chains were kept once TCRdb had trimmed the public reads at Q25 with fastp and called clones with MiXCR. Here each entry gathers all rows of one CDR3 protein and keeps the most common genes and DNA. The sample contains 250,000 to 300,000 distinct CDR3 sequences, roughly 15% of them found a single time. Jointly, the top ten make up roughly 31% of the sample. Sequencing used blood. The receptors were sampled from a woman aged 45-65 years with Graves' hyperthyroidism that later progressed to Graves' ophthalmopathy.

The table lists this clonotype with many counts. The chain combines TRBV20-1 with TRBJ2-5; 13 bases align to TRBD2. This CDR3 is 16 amino acids long. Looked up from germline, CDR1 is DFQATT and CDR2 is SNEGSKA (reference sequence). Trimming at V came to 0 bases and at J to 2 bases, leaving 3 bases not matched to a gene. This CDR3 reads CSAREGLAGKQETQYF. The DNA for the CDR3 is TGCAGTGCTAGAGAGGGACTAGCGGGGAAACAAGAGACCCAGTACTTC.

This clonotype has at least ten counts. The chain uses TRBV20-1 and TRBJ2-7; D is possibly TRBD1 (6 bases). Trimming removed 3 bases from V and 7 bases from J, with 22 bases in between. Germline-derived CDR1 and CDR2 are DFQATT and SNEGSKA (reference sequence). There are 15 residues in the CDR3. The CDR3 nucleotides are TGCAGTGCTAGCGGCTGGGGACAACAAAAGGGAGAGCAGTACTTC. Translating gives CSASGWGQQKGEQYF.

This clonotype was observed at least ten times. The J gene is TRBJ2-5, the V gene TRBV15; TRBD1 agrees at 7 bases. V shed 0 bases and J 3 bases; nucleotides not matched to a gene: 1. This CDR3 comprises 14 residues. In germline, CDR1 is LNHNV, CDR2 YYDKDF (reference sequence). The CDR3 sequence: CATSRDGQEETQYF. In DNA, the CDR3 is TGTGCCACCAGCAGAGATGGACAGGAAGAGACCCAGTACTTC.

Turning to this clonotype: This sequence may be a read error, since a much larger clone differs from it by one base. The V call is TRBV5-1, the J call TRBJ2-7; D might be TRBD2 (5 bases). The tail of the sequence fits TRBJ2-1 better, so the J call may be wrong. The CDR3 spans 14 residues. Looked up from germline, CDR1 is SGHRS and CDR2 is YFSETQ. CDR3 nucleotide sequence: TGCGCCAGCACGGTAGGGAGTGGGAACTACGAGCAGTTCTTC. This codes for CASTVGSGNYEQFF.

This clonotype was recorded many times. The chain combines TRBV11-2 with TRBJ2-2; D may be TRBD1 (5 bases). The CDR3 sequence is 15 residues long. Germline values: CDR1 SGHAT, CDR2 FQNNGV. The V gene lost 5 bases and the J gene lost 3 bases, with 13 bases spanning the gap. The CDR3 here is CASSVGQAYTGELFF. The CDR3 bases are TGTGCCAGCAGCGTAGGACAAGCCTACACCGGGGAGCTGTTTTTT.

At least ten counts were recorded for this clonotype. The rearrangement uses TRBV20-1 and TRBJ2-1; tentative D call: TRBD2 (5 bases). The V gene's germline CDR1 is DFQATT and CDR2 SNEGSKA (reference sequence). With 0 bases removed from V and 9 bases from J, the gap between germline ends came to 21 bases. This CDR3 comprises 16 residues. CDR3: CSARELAPNPAAEQFF. The CDR3 region has the DNA TGCAGTGCTAGAGAGTTAGCGCCAAATCCAGCAGCTGAGCAGTTCTTC.

This clonotype was counted at least ten times. This rearrangement joins TRBV20-1 to TRBJ2-5; no definite D call. The ends were cut back, 2 bases at V and 2 bases at J, with 15 bases in the middle. Per the germline V gene, CDR1 is DFQATT and CDR2 is SNEGSKA (reference sequence). This CDR3 spans 15 amino acids. The CDR3 DNA is TGCAGTGCTAGAAGGTCGGCGGATTTGCAAGAGACCCAGTACTTC. This translates into CSARRSADLQETQYF.

This clonotype was observed at least ten times. The rearrangement links TRBV2 to TRBJ1-5; no reliable D call. The germline V gene encodes CDR1 SNHLY and CDR2 FYNNEI. Trimming took 1 base from V and 9 from J, leaving 10 bases between them. The CDR3 runs to 13 residues. The CDR3 sequence is CASSEGLTRPQHF. The CDR3 coding sequence is TGTGCCAGCAGTGAAGGGCTTACTCGGCCCCAGCATTTT.